These 18 T cell receptor beta chains share one sample of origin, sequenced in a study of shared clonotypes between healthy human individuals. Sequenced by immunoSEQ multiplex PCR; TCRdb stores in-frame clones only, minus some. The sample includes nearly 1,000,000 clones, over 60% seen only once; the top ten take around 1.4%. Specimen: memory CD4+ T cells sorted from blood. Subset of the sample: CD45RA-negative fraction. The receptor set was obtained from a man younger than 35 in good health.

The rearrangement uses TRBV29-1 and TRBJ2-1, with 14 bases fitting TRBD2. Germline V gives CDR1 SQVTM, CDR2 ANQGSEA. V lost 7 bases to trimming and J lost 1 base; unmatched junction nucleotides: 9. The CDR3 is 17 residues long. The CDR3 sequence: CSALGTSGSISYNEQFF. The CDR3 bases are TGCAGCGCCCTCGGGACTAGCGGGAGTATATCCTACAATGAGCAGTTCTTC.

A note on this clone: The same CDR3 also results from other DNA sequences found in this sample. The V and J genes are TRBV9 and TRBJ2-1; D is uncertain. The V end lost 0 bases, the J end lost 4 bases, and 2 bases lay between the germline ends. The germline CDR1 and CDR2 sequences are SGDLS and YYNGEE. The CDR3 runs to 12 residues. The CDR3 reads CASSVGYNEQFF. The DNA of the CDR3 is TGTGCCAGCAGCGTAGGATACAATGAGCAGTTCTTC.

The chain uses TRBV21-1 and TRBJ2-7; TRBD1, the table's D call, lacks a check against the DNA. TRBV21-1 corresponds to a pseudogene. The length of the CDR3 is 15 residues. CDR3 sequence (DNA): TGTGCCAGCAGCAACAAAGGACAACTAAGGAACGAGCAGTACTTC. The encoded protein is CASSNKGQLRNEQYF.

The chain joins TRBV6-5 to TRBJ2-7; 10 nucleotides align to TRBD2. This CDR3 region has 15 residues. J was trimmed by 4 bases and V by 5 bases; bases with no gene match: 8. Germline V gene data show CDR1 as MNHEY and CDR2 as SVGAGI. CDR3 DNA sequence: TGTGCCAGCAGTCCTCGAGTAGCGGGGGGTTACGAGCAGTACTTC. Residues: CASSPRVAGGYEQYF.

This clone was seen just once. The junction does not match germline at one end; this may be a read error. The CDR3 protein is CASSVPSGAYNEQFF. The CDR3 bases are TGTGCTAGCAGCGTCCCTAGCGGGGCATACAATGAGCAGTTCTTC. This rearrangement joins TRBV7-7 to TRBJ2-1, with 9 bases aligning to TRBD2. CDR1 and CDR2 (germline): SSHAT, FNYEAQ (reference sequence). This CDR3 region has 15 residues.

About this clone: At the DNA level, this CDR3 is encoded by other sequences in the same sample as well. This sequence joins TRBV4-3 and TRBJ2-3, with 8 bases identical to TRBD1. V was clipped by 0 bases and J by 10 bases; unmatched bases: 3. The length of the CDR3 is 13 residues. Germline-derived CDR1 and CDR2 are LGHNA and YSLEER. The DNA of the CDR3 is TGCGCCAGCAGCCAAGACAGGGGGCGCCCGCAGTATTTT. Translated: CASSQDRGRPQYF.

V usage is TRBV6-6 and J usage is TRBJ2-7; TRBD1 matches at 7 bases. V gave up 2 bases and J gave up 7 bases; unmatched junction bases: 8. CDR1 is MNHNY and CDR2 is SVGAGI in the germline V gene (reference sequence). CDR3 length: 14 amino acids. The DNA of the CDR3 is TGTGCCAGCAGTTACACAACAGGGGCGAGGGAGCAGTACTTC. Amino acids: CASSYTTGAREQYF.

V usage is TRBV6-1 and J usage is TRBJ2-3, with D possibly matching TRBD1 (5 bases). The germline CDR1 and CDR2 sequences are MNHNS and SASEGT. The CDR3 covers 14 residues. V was cut by 1 base and J by 2 bases, with 7 bases left in between. The CDR3 region is CASSEGQTTDTQYF. The CDR3 nucleotides read TGTGCCAGCAGTGAAGGACAGACCACAGATACGCAGTATTTT.

The rearrangement uses TRBV9 and TRBJ2-7; D perhaps matches TRBD2 (6 bases). The CDR3 covers 15 residues. V shed 4 bases and J shed 2 bases, with 16 bases lying between them. Germline V gene data show CDR1 as SGDLS and CDR2 as YYNGEE. CDR3 region: CASSPQTSGAYEQYF. The CDR3 DNA reads as TGTGCCAGCAGCCCTCAGACTAGTGGGGCCTACGAGCAGTACTTC.

This clone was observed once. The chain recombines TRBV14 with TRBJ2-7, with D unresolved. Germline V gene lookup returns CDR1 SGHDN and CDR2 FVKESK. The V and J ends lost 1 base and 1 base respectively, with 5 bases between them. The CDR3 covers 13 residues. The CDR3 sequence is CASSQGRSYEQYF. The CDR3 DNA follows: TGTGCCAGCAGCCAAGGACGATCCTACGAGCAGTACTTC.

Concerning this clone itself: Additional DNA sequences in this sample encode the identical CDR3. V and J are TRBV9 and TRBJ2-1; 11 bases fit TRBD2. The J segment lost 7 bases and the V segment lost 0 bases, leaving 3 bases of the junction unmatched. The CDR3 is 15 amino acids. Germline V lookup: CDR1 SGDLS, CDR2 YYNGEE. CDR3: CASSVASGRTNEQFF. The CDR3 coding sequence is TGTGCCAGCAGCGTAGCTAGCGGGAGGACAAATGAGCAGTTCTTC. Variable domain in full (rest from reference TRBV9 and TRBJ2-1): DSGVTQTPKHLITATGQRVTLRCSPRSGDLSVYWYQQSLDQGLQFLIQYYNGEERAKGNILERFSAQQFPDLHSELNLSSLELGDSALYFCASSVASGRTNEQFFGPGTRLTVL.

The gene calls are TRBV19 and TRBJ1-2; unclear D gene. V lost 3 bases to trimming and J lost 4 bases, with 9 bases between them. CDR3 length: 13 amino acids. Germline V CDR1 and CDR2: LNHDA, SQIVND (reference sequence). This chain's CDR3 is CASSMSGLYGYTF. CDR3 coding DNA: TGTGCCAGTAGTATGTCTGGACTCTATGGCTACACCTTC.

V is TRBV14 and J is TRBJ2-2, with D perhaps matching TRBD1 (5 bases). The CDR3 covers 14 residues. V dropped 4 bases and J dropped 0 bases, with 6 bases sitting between them. Germline lookup yields CDR1 SGHDN and CDR2 FVKESK. The DNA of the CDR3 is TGTGCCAGCAGCCGGACAACGAACACCGGGGAGCTGTTTTTT. Translated, it gives CASSRTTNTGELFF. The complete variable domain, with remaining parts taken from reference TRBV14 and TRBJ2-2, reads EAGVTQFPSHSVIEKGQTVTLRCDPISGHDNLYWYRRVMGKEIKFLLHFVKESKQDESGMPNNRFLAERTGGTYSTLKVQPAELEDSGVYFCASSRTTNTGELFFGEGSRLTVL.

This sequence joins TRBV6-6 and TRBJ2-7; D remains unclear. The CDR3 covers 13 residues. Germline lookup yields CDR1 MNHNY and CDR2 SVGAGI (reference sequence). Between the trimmed V and J ends, which lost 10 bases and 2 bases, there was a span of 15 bases. The CDR3 bases are TGTGCCATCTCCATCTCTCAGGCCTACGAGCAGTACTTC. Its translation: CAISISQAYEQYF.

This clone was picked up a small number of times. The V call is TRBV7-2, the J call TRBJ1-2; D gene unclear. The ends were cut back, 3 bases at V and 5 bases at J, with 19 bases in the middle. Germline V gene lookup returns CDR1 SGHTA and CDR2 FQGNSA. The CDR3 extends over 16 amino acids. The CDR3 reads CASSFRAPGELYGYTF. The CDR3 nucleotides read TGTGCCAGCAGCTTCCGGGCCCCAGGAGAGTTATATGGCTACACCTTC.

This sequence joins TRBV5-1 and TRBJ1-6, with D possibly matching TRBD1 (5 bases). The CDR3 spans 16 residues. The V and J ends lost 0 bases and 6 bases respectively, with 13 bases between them. Germline-derived CDR1 and CDR2 are SGHRS and YFSETQ. CDR3 in DNA: TGCGCCAGCAGCTTGGCCTCAGGGCGGAGTAATTCACCCCTCCACTTT. Translation gives CASSLASGRSNSPLHF.

The J gene is TRBJ2-5, the V gene TRBV27; unclear D gene. V shed 8 bases and J shed 5 bases, with 21 bases lying between them. CDR3 length equals 15 residues. Germline loops: CDR1 MNHEY, CDR2 SMNVEV (reference sequence). CDR3 in amino acids: CASRSFGPLGETQYF. CDR3 in DNA: TGTGCCAGCCGATCTTTTGGACCGCTCGGGGAGACCCAGTACTTC.

The chain has TRBV19 and TRBJ2-2; D unresolved. Trimming removed 0 bases from V and 4 bases from J, with 3 bases in between. The CDR3 runs to 13 residues. CDR1 is LNHDA and CDR2 is SQIVND in the germline V gene (reference sequence). CDR3 region: CASSIEATGELFF. Written as DNA, the CDR3 is TGTGCCAGTAGTATAGAAGCCACCGGGGAGCTGTTTTTT.